The text below deals with one TCR beta chain. Its antigen is unknown. Nothing much larger sits one base from this clone, and base qualities are not available. Libraries were built with the immunoSEQ multiplex PCR assay. The clones in this table, taken by TCRdb from immuneACCESS, are in-frame only. Not every clone is retained; where verified, under half of the shortfall comes from an unresolved V gene, and the cause of the rest is unknown. This sample comprises about 30,000 clones, less than 90% of them detected only once. Roughly 6% of the sample comes from the top ten. These data originate in a study of PD-1 and CTLA-4 blockade in melanoma (dated by TCRdb to 2020 to 2023). Context from the whole study: In patients with melanoma, the study measured the effects of PD-1 blockade versus CTLA-4 blockade on the melanoma-reactive CD8 T cell response.

The sequence derives from a human donor with melanoma. The sample was CD8+ T cells from peripheral blood, taken from a patient given anti-PD-1 treatment.

The CDR3 reads as follows: CATSRDWGEQPQHF. The sequenced DNA is TGTGCCACCAGCAGAGATTGGGGGGAACAGCCCCAGCATTTT. This sequence uses TRBV15 and TRBJ1-5, with TRBD1 tentatively as D gene (5 bases match). V and J lose 0 bases and 7 bases, and a span of 10 bases separates them. The CDR3 holds 14 amino acids from the cysteine to the phenylalanine. The read is trimmed to its CDR3 DNA, 42 bases read in frame from base 1. CDR1 and CDR2 (LNHNV, YYDKDF) derive from the germline V gene (reference sequence).